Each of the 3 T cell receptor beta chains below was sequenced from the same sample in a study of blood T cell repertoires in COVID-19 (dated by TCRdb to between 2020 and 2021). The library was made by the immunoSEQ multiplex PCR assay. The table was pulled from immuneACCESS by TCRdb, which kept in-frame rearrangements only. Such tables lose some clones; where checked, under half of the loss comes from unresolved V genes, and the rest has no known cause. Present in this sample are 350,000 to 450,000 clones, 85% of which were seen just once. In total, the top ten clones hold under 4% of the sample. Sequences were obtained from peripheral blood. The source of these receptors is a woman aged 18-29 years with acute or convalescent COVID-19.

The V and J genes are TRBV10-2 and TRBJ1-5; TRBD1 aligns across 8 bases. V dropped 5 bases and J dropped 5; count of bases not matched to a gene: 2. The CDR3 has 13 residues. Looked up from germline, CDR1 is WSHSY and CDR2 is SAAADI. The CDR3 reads CASSRTGYQPQHF. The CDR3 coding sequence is TGCGCCAGCAGTCGGACAGGGTATCAGCCCCAGCATTTT.

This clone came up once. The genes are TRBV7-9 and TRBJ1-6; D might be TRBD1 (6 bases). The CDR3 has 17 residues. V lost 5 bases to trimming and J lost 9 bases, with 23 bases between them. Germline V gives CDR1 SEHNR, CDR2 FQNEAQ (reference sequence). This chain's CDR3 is CASSTPRDTHGGSPLHF. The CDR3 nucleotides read TGTGCCAGCAGCACACCCCGGGACACCCATGGGGGTTCACCCCTCCACTTT.

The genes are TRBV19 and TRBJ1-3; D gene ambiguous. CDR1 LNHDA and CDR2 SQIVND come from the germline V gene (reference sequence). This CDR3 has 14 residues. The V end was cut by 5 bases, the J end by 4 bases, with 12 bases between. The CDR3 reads CASSPSAAGNTIYF. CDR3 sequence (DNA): TGTGCCAGTAGTCCCTCAGCGGCAGGAAACACCATATATTTT.